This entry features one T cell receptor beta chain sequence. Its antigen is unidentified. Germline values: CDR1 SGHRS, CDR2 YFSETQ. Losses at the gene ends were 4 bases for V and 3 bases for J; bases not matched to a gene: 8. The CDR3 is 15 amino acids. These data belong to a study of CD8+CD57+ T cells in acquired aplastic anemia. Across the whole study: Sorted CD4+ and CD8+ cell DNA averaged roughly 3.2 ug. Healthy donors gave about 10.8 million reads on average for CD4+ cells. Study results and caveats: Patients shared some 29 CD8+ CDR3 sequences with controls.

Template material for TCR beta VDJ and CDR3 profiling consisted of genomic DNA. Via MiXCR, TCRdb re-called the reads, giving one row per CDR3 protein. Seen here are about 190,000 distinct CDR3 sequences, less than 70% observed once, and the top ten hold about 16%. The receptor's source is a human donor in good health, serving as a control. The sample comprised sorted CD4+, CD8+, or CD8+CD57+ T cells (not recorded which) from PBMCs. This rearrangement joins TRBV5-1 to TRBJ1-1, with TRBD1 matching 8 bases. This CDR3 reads CASSDIGQGDTEAFF. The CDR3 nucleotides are TGCGCCAGCAGCGATATTGGACAGGGAGACACTGAAGCTTTCTTT.